The TCR beta chain under discussion was sequenced for a study of cytomegalovirus exposure and HLA in healthy donors. The germline gives CDR1 MNHNS, CDR2 SASEGT. The CDR3 runs 14 residues. The PCR ran on 60 Vbeta and 13 Jbeta primers. Libraries were prepared by immunoSEQ multiplex PCR; TCRdb keeps only in-frame clonotypes and omits some of them. Seen here are 110,000 to 150,000 clones, 65% to 80% observed once, and the top ten hold under 2%. Whole-study findings and limits: A few chains tied to CMV proved CMV antigen-specific in vitro. Accurate predictions that matched the HLA-A and HLA-B alleles of most subjects were reportedly made from TCR beta sequences. In an earlier analysis, most TCR beta V segments were productive about 87% or about 30% of the time.

Whereas donors were nominally healthy upon sampling, unrecorded immune exposures were probable. In its sample, this clone was seen a few times. Its antigen is not known. The junction does not match germline at one end; this may be a read error. The TCR was taken from a middle-aged woman in good health and CMV-seronegative. The V gene is TRBV6-1, the J gene TRBJ1-6; 7 nucleotides align to TRBD1. Sequencing was done on a sample of PBMCs. As DNA, the CDR3 is TGTGCCAGTTACCGGGACAGACTAAATTCGCCCCTCCACTTT. This encodes CASYRDRLNSPLHF.